A single sample gave rise to the 9 T cell receptor beta chains below, sequenced in a study of blood T cell repertoires in COVID-19. Generated by immunoSEQ multiplex PCR, the TCRdb table keeps only in-frame clones and is missing some. Among approximately 85,000 clones listed, 81% were seen once. Sequenced: peripheral blood. These receptors were collected from a human donor in a cohort sampled during active COVID-19.

The chain recombines TRBV20-1 with TRBJ2-7; 11 bases align to TRBD2. CDR3 length equals 14 residues. Trimming took 3 bases from V and 2 from J; bases not matched to a gene: 3. CDR1 is DFQATT and CDR2 is SNEGSKA in the germline V gene (reference sequence). This CDR3 is CSASNSGGAYEQYF. Written as DNA, the CDR3 is TGCAGTGCTAGTAATAGCGGGGGGGCCTACGAGCAGTACTTC.

V usage is TRBV28 and J usage is TRBJ1-2; TRBD1 might be the D (6 bases). Germline lookup yields CDR1 MDHEN and CDR2 SYDVKM. V was shortened by 5 bases and J by 3 bases, with 16 bases between the two germline ends. CDR3 length: 15 residues. CDR3 nucleotides: TGTGCCAGCAGTCCCCCCGCAGGGGATCACTATGGCTACACCTTC. Protein: CASSPPAGDHYGYTF.

With regard to this clone: The conserved phenylalanine or tryptophan is not found at the CDR3 terminus, so this likely reflects a read error. Because the CDR3's place on the DNA is in doubt, the DNA is left out and the CDR3 is given as listed by TCRdb. The chain is built from TRBV27 and TRBJ1-3; TRBD1 is taken as the D call from the table, unchecked against the DNA. In germline, CDR1 is MNHEY, CDR2 SMNVEV (reference sequence). Termini included, the CDR3 measures 15 amino acids. CDR3 sequence: CASSATGTGAALGPL.

The gene calls are TRBV7-2 and TRBJ1-6; maybe TRBD1 (6 bases). CDR1 SGHTA and CDR2 FQGNSA come from the germline V gene. V shed 5 bases and J shed 10 bases, with 18 bases lying between them. The CDR3 sequence is 15 residues long. Here the CDR3 reads CASSLAQGRGSPLHF. The CDR3, as DNA: TGTGCCAGCAGCCTCGCTCAGGGGAGAGGGTCACCCCTCCACTTT.

The chain is built from TRBV3-1 (or the pseudogene TRBV3-2) and TRBJ2-5; maybe TRBD2 (7 bases). Looked up from germline, CDR1 is LGHDT and CDR2 is YNNKEL (reference sequence). The ends were cut back, 4 bases at V and 5 bases at J, with 20 bases in the middle. CDR3 size: 16 residues. The CDR3 sequence: CASSRLGRGGSETQYF. Here the CDR3 DNA reads TGTGCCAGCAGCCGACTGGGGAGGGGGGGTTCGGAGACCCAGTACTTC.

This clone is a singleton in its sample. This chain's CDR3 is CASSPSRGAGGNGELFF. CDR3 nucleotide sequence: TGCGCCAGCAGCCCTTCAAGGGGAGCGGGGGGCAACGGGGAGCTGTTTTTT. This chain links TRBV4-3 with TRBJ2-2, with TRBD2 matching over 9 bases. The length of the CDR3 is 17 residues. The V gene end was trimmed by 4 bases and the J gene end by 7 bases; junction bases not matched to a gene: 13. CDR1 is LGHNA and CDR2 is YSLEER in the germline V gene.

The rearrangement links TRBV12-3 or TRBV12-4 to TRBJ1-4, with unresolved D. This CDR3 region has 13 residues. V was shortened by 5 bases and J by 8 bases, with 12 bases between the two germline ends. CDR3 residues: CASSPAGREKLFF. The CDR3 bases are TGTGCCAGCAGTCCCGCAGGAAGAGAAAAACTGTTTTTT.

V and J are TRBV5-1 and TRBJ1-1, with D perhaps TRBD1 (6 bases). The CDR3 totals 14 residues. Germline CDR1 is SGHRS and CDR2 is YFSETQ. V was trimmed by 0 bases and J by 4 bases, leaving 10 bases between them. The DNA for the CDR3 is TGCGCCAGCAGCTTGGACAGGGCTATCACTGAAGCTTTCTTT. Translating it yields CASSLDRAITEAFF.

V usage is TRBV5-1 and J usage is TRBJ2-7; 11 nucleotides align to TRBD2. Germline V lookup: CDR1 SGHRS, CDR2 YFSETQ. The CDR3 consists of 15 residues. V gave up 0 bases and J gave up 7 bases; unmatched junction bases: 6. CDR3 residues: CASSLASGGIFEQYF. DNA of the CDR3: TGCGCCAGCAGCTTGGCTAGCGGGGGGATCTTTGAGCAGTACTTC.